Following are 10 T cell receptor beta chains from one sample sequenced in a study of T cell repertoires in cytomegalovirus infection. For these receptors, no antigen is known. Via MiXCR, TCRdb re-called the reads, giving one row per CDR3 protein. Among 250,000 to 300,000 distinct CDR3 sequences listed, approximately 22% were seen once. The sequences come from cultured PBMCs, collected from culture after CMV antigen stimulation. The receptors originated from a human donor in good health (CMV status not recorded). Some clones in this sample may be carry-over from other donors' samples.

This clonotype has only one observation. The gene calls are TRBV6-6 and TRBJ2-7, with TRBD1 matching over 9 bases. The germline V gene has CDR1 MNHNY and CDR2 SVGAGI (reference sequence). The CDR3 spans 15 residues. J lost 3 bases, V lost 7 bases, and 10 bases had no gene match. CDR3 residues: CASTGGTGTGYEQYF. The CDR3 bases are TGTGCCAGCACCGGAGGGACAGGGACGGGCTACGAGCAGTACTTC.

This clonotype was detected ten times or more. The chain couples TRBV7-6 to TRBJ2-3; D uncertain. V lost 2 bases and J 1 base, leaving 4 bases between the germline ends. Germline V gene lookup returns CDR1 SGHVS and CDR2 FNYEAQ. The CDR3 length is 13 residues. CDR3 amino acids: CASSLLRTDTQYF. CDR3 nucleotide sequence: TGTGCCAGCAGCTTACTGCGCACAGATACGCAGTATTTT.

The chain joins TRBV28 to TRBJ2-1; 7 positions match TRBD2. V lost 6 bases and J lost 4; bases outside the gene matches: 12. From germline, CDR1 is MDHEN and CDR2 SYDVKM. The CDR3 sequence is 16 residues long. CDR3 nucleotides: TGTGCCAGCAGCTCCCCGACCAGCGGGAATTACAATGAGCAGTTCTTC. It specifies CASSSPTSGNYNEQFF.

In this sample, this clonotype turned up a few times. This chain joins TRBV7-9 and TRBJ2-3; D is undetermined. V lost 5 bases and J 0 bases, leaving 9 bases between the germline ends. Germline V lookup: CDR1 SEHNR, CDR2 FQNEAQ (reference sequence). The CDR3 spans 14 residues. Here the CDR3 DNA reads TGTGCCAGCAGCCGGACCTTTAGCACAGATACGCAGTATTTT. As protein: CASSRTFSTDTQYF.

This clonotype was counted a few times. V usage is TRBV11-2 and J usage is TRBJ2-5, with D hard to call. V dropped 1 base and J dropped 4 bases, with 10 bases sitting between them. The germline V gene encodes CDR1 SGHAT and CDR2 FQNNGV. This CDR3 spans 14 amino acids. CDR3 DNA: TGTGCCAGCAGCTTAGTCACTTTTCCAGAGACCCAGTACTTC. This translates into CASSLVTFPETQYF.

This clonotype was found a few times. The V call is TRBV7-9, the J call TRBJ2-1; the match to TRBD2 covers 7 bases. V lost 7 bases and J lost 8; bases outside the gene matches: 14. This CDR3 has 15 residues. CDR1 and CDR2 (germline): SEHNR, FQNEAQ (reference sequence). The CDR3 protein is CASKRRGSGADEQFF. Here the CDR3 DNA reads TGTGCCAGCAAACGGCGCGGGAGTGGGGCTGATGAGCAGTTCTTC.

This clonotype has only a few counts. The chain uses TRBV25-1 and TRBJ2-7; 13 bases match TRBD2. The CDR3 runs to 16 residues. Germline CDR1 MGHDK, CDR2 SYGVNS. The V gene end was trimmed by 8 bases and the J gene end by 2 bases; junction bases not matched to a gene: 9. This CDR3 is CASRGLAGREPYEQYV. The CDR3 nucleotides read TGTGCCAGCCGGGGACTAGCGGGAAGAGAGCCCTACGAGCAGTACGTC.

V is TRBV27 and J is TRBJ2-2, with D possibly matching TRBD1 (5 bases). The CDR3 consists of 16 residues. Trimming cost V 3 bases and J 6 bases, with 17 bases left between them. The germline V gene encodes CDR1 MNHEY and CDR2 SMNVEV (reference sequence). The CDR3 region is CASSLVQGSYAGELFF. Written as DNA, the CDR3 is TGTGCCAGCAGTTTGGTTCAGGGTAGTTACGCCGGGGAGCTGTTTTTT.

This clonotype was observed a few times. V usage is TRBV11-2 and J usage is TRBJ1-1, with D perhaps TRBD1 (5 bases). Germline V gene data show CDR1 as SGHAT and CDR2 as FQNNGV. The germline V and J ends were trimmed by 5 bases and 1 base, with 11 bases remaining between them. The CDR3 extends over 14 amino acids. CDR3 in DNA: TGTGCCAGCAGCCAGGCAGGGTCGAACACTGAAGCTTTCTTT. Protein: CASSQAGSNTEAFF.

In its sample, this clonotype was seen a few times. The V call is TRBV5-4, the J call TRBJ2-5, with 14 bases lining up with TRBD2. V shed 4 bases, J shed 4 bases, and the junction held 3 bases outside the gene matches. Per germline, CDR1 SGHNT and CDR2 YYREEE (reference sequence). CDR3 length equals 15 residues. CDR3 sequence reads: CASSGGLAGGETQYF. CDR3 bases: TGTGCCAGCAGCGGCGGACTAGCGGGAGGAGAGACCCAGTACTTC.